Listed here are 32 T cell receptor beta chains from one sample, sequenced in a study of tumor and adjacent non-tumor tissue in lung cancer. No cell sorting was done before RNA was extracted from the tissue. Three rounds of nested PCR, following a modified ARM-PCR protocol, produced the TCRbeta library. MiXCR was run by TCRdb on the multiplex PCR reads, yielding one entry per CDR3 protein. The sample has about 200,000 distinct CDR3 sequences; 70% to 75% are singletons. The specimen sequenced was lung tumor tissue. The receptor set was obtained from a man in his 60s with non-small cell lung cancer.

CDR3 residues: CASSLKGRTNQETQYF. The DNA of the CDR3 is TGCGCCAGCAGCTTGAAGGGCAGGACTAATCAAGAGACCCAGTACTTC. The rearrangement links TRBV5-1 to TRBJ2-5, with D possibly matching TRBD2 (6 bases). Germline V gene lookup returns CDR1 SGHRS and CDR2 YFSETQ. Trimming left V 1 base short and J 2 bases short, with 15 bases between. The CDR3 covers 16 residues. Full variable domain (remainder filled in from reference TRBV5-1 and TRBJ2-5): KAGVTQTPRYLIKTRGQQVTLSCSPISGHRSVSWYQQTPGQGLQFLFEYFSETQRNKGNFPGRFSGRQFSNSRSEMNVSTLELGDSALYLCASSLKGRTNQETQYFGPGTRLLVL.

The rearrangement joins TRBV5-1 to TRBJ1-1; unclear D gene. This CDR3 has 14 residues. Trimming removed 1 base from V and 1 base from J, with 8 bases in between. Germline CDR1 and CDR2: SGHRS and YFSETQ. DNA for the CDR3: TGCGCCAGCAGCTTGTTGCAGACGAACACTGAAGCTTTCTTT. It specifies CASSLLQTNTEAFF.

The chain links TRBV29-1 to TRBJ1-6, with 8 bases identical to TRBD1. Germline loops: CDR1 SQVTM, CDR2 ANQGSEA. The CDR3 length is 12 residues. V shed 7 bases, J shed 9 bases, and the junction held 5 bases outside the gene matches. CDR3 DNA sequence: TGCAGCGCTGGACAGGGCTCTTCACCCCTCCACTTT. Protein product: CSAGQGSSPLHF.

Concerning this clonotype itself: Just one base apart from a much larger clone, this may be a read error. The V and J genes are TRBV29-1 and TRBJ1-2; 8 positions match TRBD1. The germline CDR1 and CDR2 sequences are SQVTM and ANQGSEA. The CDR3 is 14 residues long. The CDR3 DNA reads as TGCATCGTCGGACGGACAGGGCAGACCTATGGCTACACCTTC. Protein sequence: CIVGRTGQTYGYTF.

Ten or more counts support this clonotype. This chain joins TRBV11-3 and TRBJ2-2, with 7 bases lining up with TRBD1. The CDR3 is 16 residues long. The junction had 6 bases not matched to a gene; V was cut back by 1 base and J by 4 bases. The germline V gene has CDR1 SGHNT and CDR2 YENEEA. CDR3 sequence (DNA): TGTGCCAGCAGCTTAGTAAGGGGGCGCTTCACCGGGGAGCTGTTTTTT. As protein: CASSLVRGRFTGELFF.

Note on this clonotype: A much larger clone lies a single base off, so this may be a read error. This chain uses TRBV12-5 with TRBJ2-3; 10 bases are shared with TRBD1. The CDR3 runs to 15 residues. CDR1 is LGHNT and CDR2 is FRNRAP in the germline V gene. Here the CDR3 DNA reads TGTGCTAGTGGGAACGACAGGGGGCCAGCAGATACGCGGTATTTT. Translating gives CASGNDRGPADTRYF.

The J gene is TRBJ2-2, the V gene TRBV4-3, with D possibly matching TRBD1 (6 bases). The CDR3 spans 16 residues. Germline V gene data show CDR1 as LGHNA and CDR2 as YSLEER. The V end lost 0 bases, the J end lost 12 bases, and 20 bases lay between the germline ends. CDR3 in amino acids: CASSQEFRTNTGKLFF. The CDR3 DNA reads as TGCGCCAGCAGCCAAGAATTCAGAACGAACACAGGGAAGCTGTTTTTT.

The count of this clonotype is one. A much larger clone lies a single base off, so this may be a read error. CDR3 region: CASSLARTSGRNEQFF. The CDR3, as DNA: TGTGCCAGCAGTTTAGCCAGGACTAGCGGGCGTAATGAGCAGTTCTTC. This chain links TRBV12-3 or TRBV12-4 with TRBJ2-1, with 11 bases aligning to TRBD2. The CDR3 covers 16 residues. Trimming cost V 0 bases and J 7 bases; bases outside gene matches: 5.

In regard to this clonotype: A junction boundary mismatches the germline segment, possibly from a read error. The chain links TRBV6-1 to TRBJ2-2; the D is unclear. The V gene's germline CDR1 is MNHNS and CDR2 SASEGT. The CDR3 runs to 16 residues. As DNA, the CDR3 is TGTGCCAACAGTGAATTCGGACGAGGTATCGCCGGGGAGCTGTTTTTT. It is translated as CANSEFGRGIAGELFF.

A note on this clonotype: One junction end does not reproduce the germline sequence, and a read error may be involved. The chain links TRBV12-3 or TRBV12-4 to TRBJ2-7, with 9 bases identical to TRBD2. This CDR3 contains 14 residues. The CDR3 DNA reads TGTGCCAGCAGTTATAGCGGGAGTGCTCCCGAGCACTACTTC. Translated: CASSYSGSAPEHYF.

Notes on this clonotype: In this CDR3 the conserved last residue, phenylalanine or tryptophan, is missing, so a read error is likely. This chain uses TRBV6-1 with TRBJ2-2; TRBD1 aligns across 9 bases. CDR1 and CDR2 from the germline V gene are MNHNS and SASEGT. This CDR3 contains 14 residues. The V and J ends lost 9 bases and 5 bases, in that order; junction bases with no gene match: 7. The CDR3, as DNA: TGTGCCAGAGGACAGGGGCTAAAGACCGGGGAGCTGTTTTCT. The encoded protein is CARGQGLKTGELFS.

The genes are TRBV4-2 and TRBJ2-5; D assignment may be TRBD1 or TRBD2 (5 bases each). With 1 base removed from V and 0 bases from J, the gap between germline ends came to 6 bases. This CDR3 is built from 14 residues. Germline V CDR1 and CDR2: LGHNA, YNFKEQ. CDR3 DNA: TGTGCCAGCAGCCAAGCGGGGCACCAAGAGACCCAGTACTTC. Encoded protein: CASSQAGHQETQYF.

Remarks on this clonotype: This likely comes from a read error, as the CDR3 has no conserved phenylalanine or tryptophan at its end. V and J are TRBV20-1 and TRBJ2-2; 10 bases are a match to TRBD2. This CDR3 is 15 amino acids long. The V segment lost 0 bases and the J segment 3 bases; nucleotides outside the gene matches: 1. Germline CDR1 is DFQATT and CDR2 is SNEGSKA (reference sequence). The CDR3 loop reads CSAREGLADTGELFL. The CDR3 DNA sequence: TGCAGTGCTAGAGAAGGACTAGCGGACACCGGGGAGCTGTTTTTA.

In regard to this clonotype: This may stem from a read error, because a much larger clone lies one nucleotide away. The V call is TRBV6-6, the J call TRBJ2-7; 13 bases line up with TRBD2. Germline loops: CDR1 MNHNY, CDR2 SVGAGI (reference sequence). The CDR3 consists of 15 residues. CDR3 amino acids: CTSSGTSGRAYEQYF. The DNA of the CDR3 is TGTACCAGCAGTGGCACTAGCGGGAGGGCCTACGAGCAGTACTTC.

As to this clonotype: At one of its ends the junction is not consistent with the germline gene, which may arise from a read error. The chain has TRBV6-6 and TRBJ1-5; TRBD1 matches 8 bases. CDR1 is MNHNY, CDR2 SVGAGI, per germline (reference sequence). The CDR3 sequence is 14 residues long. Written as DNA, the CDR3 is TGTGTCAGCAGCAAGGACAGGGAGAATCAGCCCCAACATTTT. It specifies CVSSKDRENQPQHF.

This chain uses TRBV20-1 with TRBJ2-1; D might be TRBD1 or TRBD2, each matching 5 bases. Germline-derived CDR1 and CDR2 are DFQATT and SNEGSKA (reference sequence). CDR3 size: 16 residues. Trimming cost V 4 bases and J 0 bases, with 16 bases left between them. The CDR3 region is CSATEGPPSSYNEQFF. The CDR3 DNA is TGCAGTGCTACTGAGGGGCCCCCCAGCTCCTACAATGAGCAGTTCTTC.

This clonotype showed up just once. Possible read error: a much larger clone is one base away. The V and J genes are TRBV20-1 and TRBJ1-5; maybe TRBD1 (6 bases). Germline V CDR1 and CDR2: DFQATT, SNEGSKA (reference sequence). This CDR3 is 15 amino acids long. The CDR3 region is CSAMDSISGNQHQHF. Written as DNA, the CDR3 is TGCAGTGCGATGGACAGCATATCAGGCAATCAGCACCAGCATTTT.

This clonotype was detected ten times or more. V is TRBV12-3 or TRBV12-4 and J is TRBJ1-6; D not certain. Trimming took 5 bases from V and 7 from J, leaving 9 bases between them. This CDR3 is 13 amino acids long. Here the CDR3 DNA reads TGTGCCAGCAGTCTAAATCTCAATTCACCCCTCCACTTT. Translating it yields CASSLNLNSPLHF.

On this clonotype: This sequence may be a read error, since a much larger clone differs from it by one base. This sequence joins TRBV6-2 or TRBV6-3 and TRBJ1-5; D may be TRBD1 (6 bases). V was clipped by 0 bases and J by 2 bases, with 14 bases between them. The germline V gene has CDR1 MNHEY and CDR2 SVGEGT. CDR3 length: 17 amino acids. CDR3 protein: CASSYSTRGKGNQPQHF. In DNA form, the CDR3 reads TGTGCCAGCAGTTACTCGACAAGGGGGAAGGGCAATCAGCCCCAGCATTTT.

This chain uses TRBV11-3 with TRBJ2-5; D is possibly TRBD1 (5 bases). This CDR3 region has 13 residues. With 5 bases removed from V and 1 base from J, the gap between germline ends came to 8 bases. The V gene's germline CDR1 is SGHNT and CDR2 YENEEA. CDR3 sequence (DNA): TGTGCCAGCAGCGGGGCACTCCAAGAGACCCAGTACTTC. It specifies CASSGALQETQYF.

As to this clonotype: Mismatch with germline at one junction end may stem from a read error. The chain joins TRBV4-2 to TRBJ2-7, with TRBD2 as a possible D gene (5 bases). Germline values: CDR1 LGHNA, CDR2 YNFKEQ. The CDR3 runs to 19 residues. In DNA form, the CDR3 reads TGTGCCAGCAGCCAAGACCGGCACCCCACTTGCGGGTGGACCTACGAGCAGCACTTC. Translating gives CASSQDRHPTCGWTYEQHF.

About this clonotype: A clone one base away is much larger, so this may be a read error. V and J are TRBV12-3 or TRBV12-4 and TRBJ2-3, with a possible D match to TRBD1 (5 bases). CDR3 length equals 12 residues. The V and J ends lost 1 base and 11 bases respectively, with 10 bases between them. The CDR3 bases are TGTGCCAGCAGTTTAGTTGGACATATGCAGTATTTT. This encodes CASSLVGHMQYF.

The chain has TRBV4-1 and TRBJ1-4; TRBD1 is a possible D gene (5 bases). CDR1 is MGHRA and CDR2 is YSYEKL in the germline V gene. Trimming took off 0 bases at V and 8 bases at J, with 16 bases between the two ends. CDR3 length equals 16 residues. CDR3 sequence: CASSQDCSGGVEKLFF. CDR3 in DNA: TGCGCCAGCAGCCAAGATTGTAGTGGAGGGGTCGAAAAACTGTTTTTT.

On this clonotype: At one end, the junction sequence differs from germline, possibly due to a read error. V gene TRBV12-3 or TRBV12-4 combines with J gene TRBJ2-2; 10 bases fit TRBD1. The CDR3 extends over 14 amino acids. The CDR3: CASRRDRGGGKLFF. DNA of the CDR3: TGTGCCAGCAGACGGGACAGGGGCGGCGGGAAGCTGTTTTTT.

This clonotype has more than one count but fewer than ten. One end of the junction is discordant with germline, which a read error may explain. The rearrangement links TRBV20-1 to TRBJ1-6, with D unresolved. The CDR3 is 13 residues long. Germline V lookup: CDR1 DFQATT, CDR2 SNEGSKA (reference sequence). The CDR3 nucleotides read TGCAATGCTTCCCGCCCTGATAATTCACCTCTCCACTTT. Translation: CNASRPDNSPLHF.

The chain combines TRBV6-5 with TRBJ1-1, with no clear D. CDR1 and CDR2 (germline): MNHEY, SVGAGI. There are 13 residues in the CDR3. Trimming stripped 6 bases from V and 1 base from J, with 9 bases between. In DNA form, the CDR3 reads TGTGCCAGCAGAAAAAAGGGGAACACTGAAGCTTTCTTT. Translation: CASRKKGNTEAFF.

The V and J genes are TRBV20-1 and TRBJ2-3; unclear D gene. Germline V gene lookup returns CDR1 DFQATT and CDR2 SNEGSKA (reference sequence). The CDR3 covers 14 residues. Trimming stripped 6 bases from V and 1 base from J, with 14 bases between. The CDR3 coding sequence is TGCAGTGCCAATGAGGATATAGGCACAGATACGCAGTATTTT. Protein: CSANEDIGTDTQYF.

The sample holds a few counts of this clonotype. A clone one base away is much larger, so this may be a read error. The chain has TRBV12-3 or TRBV12-4 and TRBJ1-3; no firm D call. There are 14 residues in the CDR3. In DNA form, the CDR3 reads TGTGCCACCAGTTCGGCCTCCTCTGGAAACACCATATATTTT. Translated: CATSSASSGNTIYF.

On this clonotype itself: An end of the junction does not agree with germline; a read error may underlie this. V gene TRBV11-2 combines with J gene TRBJ1-2; 9 nucleotides line up with TRBD1. This CDR3 comprises 17 residues. CDR1 is SGHAT and CDR2 is FQNNGV in the germline V gene. The CDR3 spells CASSFPSGQGANYGYAF. In nucleotides, the CDR3 is TGTGCCAGCAGCTTCCCATCGGGACAGGGAGCTAACTATGGCTACGCCTTC.

For this clonotype: This may be a read error, as it is one base from a much larger clone. The V gene is TRBV20-1, the J gene TRBJ2-3, with 13 nucleotides matching TRBD2. CDR1 and CDR2 (germline): DFQATT, SNEGSKA (reference sequence). The CDR3 sequence is 15 residues long. The CDR3 loop reads CSAPRGLAGIDTHYF. The CDR3 DNA reads TGCAGTGCCCCCAGGGGACTAGCGGGAATAGATACGCATTATTTT.

As concerns this clonotype: This clone may be a read error of a much larger clone one base away. The chain links TRBV6-6 to TRBJ2-7; D may be TRBD1 (5 bases). V lost 7 bases and J 2 bases, leaving 12 bases between the germline ends. The germline V gene encodes CDR1 MNHNY and CDR2 SVGAGI (reference sequence). The CDR3 has 13 residues. CDR3 nucleotides: TGTGCCAGCAATTATCAGGGAACCTACGAGCAGTACTTC. Encoded protein: CASNYQGTYEQYF.

On this clonotype: A much bigger clone sits one base away, suggesting this may be a read error. This chain uses TRBV6-6 with TRBJ2-7; tentative D call: TRBD2 (6 bases). V gave up 6 bases and J gave up 3 bases, with 15 bases separating them. Germline V CDR1 and CDR2: MNHNY, SVGAGI (reference sequence). This CDR3 is built from 14 residues. CDR3 sequence (DNA): TGTGCCAGCAGCTCTAGCGAGAGAAACTACGAGCAGTACTTC. It is translated as CASSSSERNYEQYF.